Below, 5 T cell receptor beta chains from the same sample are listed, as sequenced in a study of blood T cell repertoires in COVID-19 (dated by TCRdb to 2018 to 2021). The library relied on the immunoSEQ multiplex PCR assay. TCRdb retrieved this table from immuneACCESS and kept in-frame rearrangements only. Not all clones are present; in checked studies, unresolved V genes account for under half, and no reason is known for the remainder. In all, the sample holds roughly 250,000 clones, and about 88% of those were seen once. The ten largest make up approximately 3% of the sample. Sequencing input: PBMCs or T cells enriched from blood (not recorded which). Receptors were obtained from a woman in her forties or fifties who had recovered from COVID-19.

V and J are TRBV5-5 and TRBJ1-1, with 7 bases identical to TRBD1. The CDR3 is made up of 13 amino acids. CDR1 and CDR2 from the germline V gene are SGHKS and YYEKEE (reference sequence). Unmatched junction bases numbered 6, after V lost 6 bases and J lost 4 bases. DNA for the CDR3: TGTGCCAGCACACGTACAGGGGCCACTGAAGCTTTCTTT. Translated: CASTRTGATEAFF.

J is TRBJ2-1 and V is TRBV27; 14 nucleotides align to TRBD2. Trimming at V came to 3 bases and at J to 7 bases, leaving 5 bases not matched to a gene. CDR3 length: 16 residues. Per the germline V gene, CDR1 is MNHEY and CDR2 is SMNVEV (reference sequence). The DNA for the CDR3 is TGTGCCAGCAGTTTCGGGACTAGCGGGAGTAGTAATGAGCAGTTCTTC. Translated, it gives CASSFGTSGSSNEQFF.

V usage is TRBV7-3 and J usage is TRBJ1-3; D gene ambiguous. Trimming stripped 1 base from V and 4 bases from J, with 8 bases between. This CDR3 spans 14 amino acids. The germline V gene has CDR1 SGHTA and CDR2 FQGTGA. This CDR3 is CASSLMGAGNTIYF. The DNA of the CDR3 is TGTGCCAGCAGCTTAATGGGAGCAGGAAACACCATATATTTT.

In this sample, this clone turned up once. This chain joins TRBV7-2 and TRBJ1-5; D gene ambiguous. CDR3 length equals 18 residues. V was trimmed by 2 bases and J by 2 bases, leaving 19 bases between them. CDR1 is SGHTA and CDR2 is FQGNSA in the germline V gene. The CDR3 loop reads CASSLWRGGKAGNQPQHF. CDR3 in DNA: TGTGCCAGCAGCTTATGGCGGGGAGGGAAGGCGGGCAATCAGCCCCAGCATTTT. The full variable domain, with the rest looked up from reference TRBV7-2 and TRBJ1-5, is GAGVSQSPSNKVTEKGKDVELRCDPISGHTALYWYRQSLGQGLEFLIYFQGNSAPDKSGLPSDRFSAERTGGSVSTLTIQRTQQEDSAVYLCASSLWRGGKAGNQPQHFGDGTRLSIL.

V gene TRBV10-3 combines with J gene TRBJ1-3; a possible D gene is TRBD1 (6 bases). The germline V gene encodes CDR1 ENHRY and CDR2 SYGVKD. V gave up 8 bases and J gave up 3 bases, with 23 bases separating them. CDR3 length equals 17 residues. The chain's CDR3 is CAIRREQGQVGGNTIYF. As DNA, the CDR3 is TGTGCCATCCGAAGAGAGCAGGGGCAAGTGGGTGGAAACACCATATATTTT.